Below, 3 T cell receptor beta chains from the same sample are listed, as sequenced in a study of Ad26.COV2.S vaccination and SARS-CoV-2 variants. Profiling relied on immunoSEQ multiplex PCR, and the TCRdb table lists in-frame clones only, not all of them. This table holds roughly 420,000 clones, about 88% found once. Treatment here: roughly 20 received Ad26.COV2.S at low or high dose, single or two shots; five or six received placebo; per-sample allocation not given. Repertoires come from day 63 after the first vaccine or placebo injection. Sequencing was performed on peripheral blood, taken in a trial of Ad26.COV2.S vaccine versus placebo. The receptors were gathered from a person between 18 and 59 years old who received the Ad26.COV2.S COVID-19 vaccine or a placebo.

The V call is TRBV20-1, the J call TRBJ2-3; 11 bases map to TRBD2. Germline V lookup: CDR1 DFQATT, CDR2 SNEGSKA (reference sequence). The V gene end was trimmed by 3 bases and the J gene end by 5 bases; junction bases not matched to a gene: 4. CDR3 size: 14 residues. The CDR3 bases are TGCAGTGCTAGTTTAGCGGGGGGGCAAGATACGCAGTATTTT. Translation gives CSASLAGGQDTQYF.

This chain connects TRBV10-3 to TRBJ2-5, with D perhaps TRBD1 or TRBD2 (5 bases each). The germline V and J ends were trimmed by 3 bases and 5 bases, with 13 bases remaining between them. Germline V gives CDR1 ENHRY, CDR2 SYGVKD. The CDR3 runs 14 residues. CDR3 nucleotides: TGTGCCATCAGTGAAGGCAGGGCGGGCGAGACCCAGTACTTC. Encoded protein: CAISEGRAGETQYF.

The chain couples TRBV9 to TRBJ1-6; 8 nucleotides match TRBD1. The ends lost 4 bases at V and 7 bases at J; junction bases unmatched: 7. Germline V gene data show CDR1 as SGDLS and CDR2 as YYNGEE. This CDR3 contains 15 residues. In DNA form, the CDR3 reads TGTGCCAGCAGCTCCCGGACAGGGTGGAATTCACCCCTCCACTTT. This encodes CASSSRTGWNSPLHF. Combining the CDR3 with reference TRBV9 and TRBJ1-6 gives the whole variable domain DSGVTQTPKHLITATGQRVTLRCSPRSGDLSVYWYQQSLDQGLQFLIQYYNGEERAKGNILERFSAQQFPDLHSELNLSSLELGDSALYFCASSSRTGWNSPLHFGNGTRLTVT.